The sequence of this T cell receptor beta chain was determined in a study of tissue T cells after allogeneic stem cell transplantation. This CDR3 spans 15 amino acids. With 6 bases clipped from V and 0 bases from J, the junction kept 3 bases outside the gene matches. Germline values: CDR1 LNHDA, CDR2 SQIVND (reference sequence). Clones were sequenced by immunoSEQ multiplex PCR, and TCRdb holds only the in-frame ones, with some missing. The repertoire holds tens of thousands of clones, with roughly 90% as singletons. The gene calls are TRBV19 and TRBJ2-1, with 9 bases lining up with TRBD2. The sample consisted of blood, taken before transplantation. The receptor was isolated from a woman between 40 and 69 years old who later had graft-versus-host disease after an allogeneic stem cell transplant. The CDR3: CASSLSGSSYNEQFF. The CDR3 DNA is TGTGCCAGTAGCCTTAGCGGGAGCTCCTACAATGAGCAGTTCTTC.